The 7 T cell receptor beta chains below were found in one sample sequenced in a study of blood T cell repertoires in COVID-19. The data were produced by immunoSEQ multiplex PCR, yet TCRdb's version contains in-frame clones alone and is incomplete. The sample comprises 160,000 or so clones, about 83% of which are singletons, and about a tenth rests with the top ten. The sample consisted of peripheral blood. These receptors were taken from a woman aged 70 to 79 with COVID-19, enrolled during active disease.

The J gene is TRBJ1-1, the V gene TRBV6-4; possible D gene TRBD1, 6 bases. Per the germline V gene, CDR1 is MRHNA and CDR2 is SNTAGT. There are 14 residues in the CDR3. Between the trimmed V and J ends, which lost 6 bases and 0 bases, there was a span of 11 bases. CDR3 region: CASRLTGLNTEAFF. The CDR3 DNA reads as TGTGCCAGCAGACTGACAGGCCTGAACACTGAAGCTTTCTTT.

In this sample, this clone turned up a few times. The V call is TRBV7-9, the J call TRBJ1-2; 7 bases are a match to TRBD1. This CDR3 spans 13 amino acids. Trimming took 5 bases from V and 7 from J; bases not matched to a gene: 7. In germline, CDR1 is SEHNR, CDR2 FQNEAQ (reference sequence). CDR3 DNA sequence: TGTGCCAGCAGCCTCGGACAGGACATTGGCTACACCTTC. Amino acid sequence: CASSLGQDIGYTF.

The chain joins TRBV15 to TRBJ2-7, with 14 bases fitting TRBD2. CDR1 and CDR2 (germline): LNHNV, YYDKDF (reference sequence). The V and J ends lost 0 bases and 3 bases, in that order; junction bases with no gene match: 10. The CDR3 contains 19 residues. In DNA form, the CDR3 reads TGTGCCACCAGCAGAGATCCAGGGACTAGCGGGAGTTCATTCTACGAGCAGTACTTC. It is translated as CATSRDPGTSGSSFYEQYF.

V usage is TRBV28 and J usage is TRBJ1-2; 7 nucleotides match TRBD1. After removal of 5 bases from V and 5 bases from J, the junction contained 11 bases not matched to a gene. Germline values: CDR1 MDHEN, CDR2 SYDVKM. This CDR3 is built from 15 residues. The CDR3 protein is CASSPSGTAQYGYTF. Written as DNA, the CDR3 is TGTGCCAGCAGTCCGTCCGGGACAGCTCAATATGGCTACACCTTC.

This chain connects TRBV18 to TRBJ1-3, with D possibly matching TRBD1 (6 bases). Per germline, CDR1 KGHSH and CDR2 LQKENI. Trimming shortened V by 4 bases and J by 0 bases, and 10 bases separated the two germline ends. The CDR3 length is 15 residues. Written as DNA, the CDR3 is TGTGCCAGCTCACTCTCACAGGGCTCTGGAAACACCATATATTTT. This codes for CASSLSQGSGNTIYF.

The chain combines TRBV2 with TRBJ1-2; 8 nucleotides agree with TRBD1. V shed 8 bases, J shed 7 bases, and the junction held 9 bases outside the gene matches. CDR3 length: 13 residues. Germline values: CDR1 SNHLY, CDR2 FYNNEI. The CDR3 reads CASVDRVRGGYTF. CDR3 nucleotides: TGTGCCAGCGTGGACAGGGTGAGAGGTGGCTACACCTTC.

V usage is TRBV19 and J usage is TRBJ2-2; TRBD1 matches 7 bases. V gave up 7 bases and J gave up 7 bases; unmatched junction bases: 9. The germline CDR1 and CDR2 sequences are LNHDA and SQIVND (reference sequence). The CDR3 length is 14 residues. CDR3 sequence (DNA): TGTGCCAGTACCCGGGACAGAATAGGCGGGGAGCTGTTTTTT. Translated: CASTRDRIGGELFF.